This TCR beta chain appears in the sequencing data of a study of regulatory T cells in long-lasting Graves disease. The CDR3 has 13 residues. Germline CDR1 SGHNT, CDR2 YENEEA. The time point: newly diagnosed GD, antithyroid drugs for less than 3 months. Construction of the TCR library relied on RNA isolated from PBMCs. Building of the TCR beta libraries involved iRepertoire HTBI primers and Arm-PCR of CDR3 regions. TCRdb independently ran MiXCR on the multiplex PCR reads; one entry per CDR3 protein. The sample contains about 400,000 distinct CDR3 sequences, around 16% of which appear only once. Notes on this clonotype: What it recognizes is unknown.

Study-level results: Newly diagnosed patients shared about 950 public clonotypes; persistent patients shared around 2,500.

This sample also belongs to another study, concerning T cells in Graves' hyperthyroidism and ophthalmopathy. That source adds: Graves' hyperthyroidism is called stable when ophthalmopathy does not progress within 18 months. Most thyroid clonotypes with frequency above 0.001 were detected in blood.

The sequence came from a woman in her late teens or twenties with Graves disease. The rearrangement links TRBV11-3 to TRBJ2-1, with 8 bases aligning to TRBD1. The J call is in doubt because the DNA end fits TRBJ2-5 better. Material: peripheral blood mononuclear cells (PBMCs), obtained at new diagnosis, from a patient treated with antithyroid drugs. CDR3 DNA: TGTGCCAGCAGCTCAGGGGGCATGAAGACCCAGTACTTC. This gives the protein CASSSGGMKTQYF.